The 24 T cell receptor beta chains presented below share a single source sample, sequenced in a study of technical replicates of blood from a few donors. Only in-frame clones appear in the TCRdb table, and some are missing; sequencing was by immunoSEQ multiplex PCR. The table records around 68,000 clones, under 98% of them present only once. What was sequenced was T cells isolated from PBMCs. Every receptor here comes from a human donor in good health.

The rearrangement uses TRBV7-6 and TRBJ2-1; 7 positions match TRBD2. The CDR3 runs 16 residues. Germline values: CDR1 SGHVS, CDR2 FNYEAQ. V lost 1 base, J lost 3 bases, and 6 bases stayed unmatched. The CDR3 coding sequence is TGTGCCAGCAGCTTAGTTGGCGGGGACTACTACAATGAGCAGTTCTTC. Translated, it gives CASSLVGGDYYNEQFF.

J is TRBJ2-7 and V is TRBV5-4; TRBD2 might be the D (5 bases). This CDR3 is built from 14 residues. CDR1 is SGHNT and CDR2 is YYREEE in the germline V gene (reference sequence). V shed 7 bases and J shed 1 base, with 15 bases lying between them. For the CDR3, the DNA is TGTGCCAGCGGACGGGCGGGCGGGTCCTACGAGCAGTACTTC. Translated: CASGRAGGSYEQYF.

The chain links TRBV6-5 to TRBJ1-2; TRBD1 matches 12 bases. The germline V gene has CDR1 MNHEY and CDR2 SVGAGI. J was trimmed by 13 bases and V by 7 bases; bases with no gene match: 10. This CDR3 spans 13 amino acids. The CDR3 DNA reads TGTGCCAGCAACCGAGCGGGACAGGGGGCCCCCACCTTC. This sequence encodes CASNRAGQGAPTF.

CDR3 residues: CASSIRETLGNEQFF. The DNA for the CDR3 is TGTGCCAGTAGTATCCGGGAAACTTTGGGGAATGAGCAGTTCTTC. The chain recombines TRBV19 with TRBJ2-1, with D tentatively TRBD2 (5 bases). V was trimmed by 3 bases and J by 7 bases, leaving 16 bases between them. The CDR3 sequence is 15 residues long. CDR1 and CDR2 (germline): LNHDA, SQIVND (reference sequence).

This clone was observed a single time. The rearrangement links TRBV6-7 to TRBJ1-3, with TRBD1 matching over 7 bases. TRBV6-7 falls under the ORF class, with uncertain function. There are 15 residues in the CDR3. V was pared by 3 bases and J by 2 bases, with 4 bases of the junction left unmatched. The CDR3 DNA sequence: TGTGCCAGCAGTTATTTTACAGGGGCTGGAAACACCATATATTTT. Its translation is CASSYFTGAGNTIYF.

In regard to this clone: The same CDR3 is also encoded by other DNA sequences in this sample. The rearrangement joins TRBV6-5 to TRBJ1-3, with D perhaps TRBD1 (5 bases). Trimming took 0 bases from V and 4 from J, leaving 10 bases between them. The CDR3 contains 15 residues. From germline, CDR1 is MNHEY and CDR2 SVGAGI. The CDR3 sequence is CASSYSGTTGNTIYF. The CDR3 DNA reads TGTGCCAGCAGTTACTCCGGGACTACAGGAAACACCATATATTTT.

The rearrangement joins TRBV5-5 to TRBJ1-1, with TRBD1 matching over 7 bases. V shed 0 bases, J shed 6 bases, and the junction held 2 bases outside the gene matches. The CDR3 is 13 residues long. CDR1 is SGHKS, CDR2 YYEKEE, per germline (reference sequence). The CDR3 DNA follows: TGTGCCAGCAGCTTGGAGAGGGGGCCTGAAGCTTTCTTT. This gives the protein CASSLERGPEAFF.

Turning to this clone: Other DNA sequences from this sample encode an identical CDR3 as well. The chain uses TRBV7-3 and TRBJ2-5; TRBD2 agrees at 7 bases. Germline assignment: CDR1 SGHTA and CDR2 FQGTGA. This CDR3 is 13 amino acids long. V trimming: 2 bases; J trimming: 4 bases; junction bases outside the gene matches: 1. The CDR3 is CASSLSGGETQYF. The CDR3 DNA sequence: TGTGCCAGCAGCTTATCGGGGGGAGAGACCCAGTACTTC.

The gene calls are TRBV2 and TRBJ2-7, with 9 bases matching TRBD2. The CDR3 contains 14 residues. Germline-derived CDR1 and CDR2 are SNHLY and FYNNEI. V lost 5 bases, J lost 6 bases, and 8 bases stayed unmatched. The CDR3 protein is CASSISGRPLEQYF. Written as DNA, the CDR3 is TGTGCCAGCAGTATTAGCGGGAGACCACTCGAGCAGTACTTC.

This clone was recorded a few times. The V gene is TRBV6-5, the J gene TRBJ1-3; D remains unclear. The CDR3 consists of 15 residues. CDR1 is MNHEY and CDR2 is SVGAGI in the germline V gene. V lost 2 bases to trimming and J lost 0 bases, with 8 bases between them. CDR3 DNA sequence: TGTGCCAGCAGTTACGAGGGTCCCTCTGGAAACACCATATATTTT. This codes for CASSYEGPSGNTIYF.

The rearrangement joins TRBV9 to TRBJ1-2; D is perhaps TRBD1 (5 bases). V lost 0 bases and J 5 bases, leaving 17 bases between the germline ends. This CDR3 is built from 16 residues. Germline V gene lookup returns CDR1 SGDLS and CDR2 YYNGEE. CDR3 amino acids: CASSVVGGTGEYGYTF. Here the CDR3 DNA reads TGTGCCAGCAGCGTAGTTGGTGGGACGGGGGAATATGGCTACACCTTC.

The J gene is TRBJ1-3, the V gene TRBV5-1; TRBD1 might be the D (6 bases). This CDR3 contains 17 residues. V was trimmed by 3 bases and J by 4 bases, leaving 20 bases between them. The germline CDR1 and CDR2 sequences are SGHRS and YFSETQ. The CDR3 loop is CASSSVRDTSTGNTIYF. In DNA, the CDR3 is TGCGCCAGCAGCTCTGTAAGGGACACCTCTACCGGAAACACCATATATTTT. The complete variable domain, with remaining parts taken from reference TRBV5-1 and TRBJ1-3, reads KAGVTQTPRYLIKTRGQQVTLSCSPISGHRSVSWYQQTPGQGLQFLFEYFSETQRNKGNFPGRFSGRQFSNSRSEMNVSTLELGDSALYLCASSSVRDTSTGNTIYFGEGSWLTVV.

The V call is TRBV6-6, the J call TRBJ1-2; D gene uncertain. The CDR3 loop spans 12 amino acids. V was clipped by 10 bases and J by 2 bases, with 11 bases between them. Germline V gene lookup returns CDR1 MNHNY and CDR2 SVGAGI (reference sequence). The CDR3, as DNA: TGTGCCATCGCCGCCAGGAACTATGGCTACACCTTC. It yields the protein CAIAARNYGYTF.

The chain recombines TRBV19 with TRBJ2-1; a weak D match, TRBD2 (7 bases). Germline loops: CDR1 LNHDA, CDR2 SQIVND (reference sequence). The V and J ends lost 8 bases and 6 bases respectively, with 14 bases between them. The CDR3 runs 13 residues. Here the CDR3 reads CASRGGGGNEQFF. CDR3 sequence (DNA): TGTGCCAGTCGCGGAGGGGGGGGCAATGAGCAGTTCTTC. Drawing the rest from reference TRBV19 and TRBJ2-1, the complete variable domain is DGGITQSPKYLFRKEGQNVTLSCEQNLNHDAMYWYRQDPGQGLRLIYYSQIVNDFQKGDIAEGYSVSREKKESFPLTVTSAQKNPTAFYLCASRGGGGNEQFFGPGTRLTVL.

In DNA, the CDR3 is TGTGCCAGCAGCCCCTGGGCCCAGGGGTCAGGGGCGCCCCAGCATTTT. Residues: CASSPWAQGSGAPQHF. This rearrangement joins TRBV7-8 to TRBJ1-5; tentatively, D is TRBD1 (6 bases). V shed 5 bases and J shed 9 bases, with 23 bases lying between them. The CDR3 is 16 amino acids. From germline, CDR1 is SGHVS and CDR2 FQNEAQ.

The V call is TRBV2, the J call TRBJ2-7, with TRBD2 as a possible D gene (7 bases). Germline CDR1 SNHLY, CDR2 FYNNEI. V lost 6 bases and J 5 bases, leaving 20 bases between the germline ends. The CDR3 consists of 15 residues. The CDR3 reads CASRHRDMGRDEQYF. DNA of the CDR3: TGTGCCAGCAGACACCGGGACATGGGGAGGGACGAGCAGTACTTC.

The chain joins TRBV5-1 to TRBJ1-5, with D possibly matching TRBD1 (6 bases). The V end lost 0 bases, the J end lost 7 bases, and 14 bases lay between the germline ends. CDR1 is SGHRS, CDR2 YFSETQ, per germline. The CDR3 runs to 15 residues. The CDR3 sequence: CASSLGGQGMQPQHF. DNA of the CDR3: TGCGCCAGCAGCTTGGGTGGGCAGGGGATGCAGCCCCAGCATTTT.

CDR3: CASRKTFWGTSIGEQYF. CDR3 in DNA: TGTGCCAGCAGAAAGACTTTTTGGGGGACTAGCATCGGCGAGCAGTACTTC. V is TRBV28 and J is TRBJ2-7; 9 nucleotides align to TRBD2. From germline, CDR1 is MDHEN and CDR2 SYDVKM. Unmatched junction bases numbered 18, after V lost 6 bases and J lost 6 bases. This CDR3 has 17 amino acids.

The chain couples TRBV6-5 to TRBJ1-5; the D gene is possibly TRBD1 (5 bases). The CDR3 totals 14 residues. Trimming cost V 2 bases and J 4 bases, with 9 bases left between them. From germline, CDR1 is MNHEY and CDR2 SVGAGI. The CDR3 DNA is TGTGCCAGCAGTTACAATGGGGCTAATCAGCCCCAGCATTTT. Translated: CASSYNGANQPQHF.

The CDR3 DNA reads TGTGCCAGCAGCTTAGACGATCCGGTTAGCGGGAGGTTCCATGAGCAGTTCTTC. Its translation is CASSLDDPVSGRFHEQFF. The chain couples TRBV11-2 to TRBJ2-1; 10 bases map to TRBD2. With V trimmed by 0 bases and J by 8 bases, 13 bases remained unmatched. This CDR3 is 18 amino acids long. CDR1 and CDR2 from the germline V gene are SGHAT and FQNNGV.

This chain connects TRBV7-9 to TRBJ2-7, with 7 bases that match TRBD2. The trim removed 2 bases at V and 5 bases at J, leaving 3 bases unmatched. Germline V lookup: CDR1 SEHNR, CDR2 FQNEAQ (reference sequence). CDR3 length equals 13 residues. The DNA of the CDR3 is TGTGCCAGCAGCTTACCGGGACTAAACGAGCAGTACTTC. Translation: CASSLPGLNEQYF.

The genes are TRBV6-6 and TRBJ1-1; 8 positions agree with TRBD1. Germline lookup yields CDR1 MNHNY and CDR2 SVGAGI (reference sequence). The CDR3 sequence is 13 residues long. Trimming took 4 bases from V and 10 from J; bases not matched to a gene: 8. CDR3 in amino acids: CASSSRAGGLAFF. Here the CDR3 DNA reads TGTGCCAGCAGTTCTCGGGCAGGGGGCCTAGCTTTCTTT.

This chain connects TRBV28 to TRBJ2-2; the D gene is possibly TRBD2 (5 bases). CDR3 length equals 14 residues. Trimming stripped 6 bases from V and 5 bases from J, with 13 bases between. Germline loops: CDR1 MDHEN, CDR2 SYDVKM. CDR3: CASRTERLTGELFF. The DNA of the CDR3 is TGTGCCAGCAGGACGGAAAGACTAACCGGGGAGCTGTTTTTT.

This clone appeared once. The chain recombines TRBV6-5 with TRBJ1-1; weak D call: TRBD1 (6 bases). The V gene's germline CDR1 is MNHEY and CDR2 SVGAGI. With 10 bases removed from V and 7 bases from J, the gap between germline ends came to 25 bases. The CDR3 contains 15 residues. DNA for the CDR3: TGTGCCACCCTTAGGGGCAGGGGAAGGTTGGATGAAGCTTTCTTT. Its translation is CATLRGRGRLDEAFF.